These 23 T cell receptor beta chains were sequenced from one sample in a study of shared clonotypes between healthy human individuals. The assay was immunoSEQ multiplex PCR, and TCRdb's table has in-frame clones only and misses some. The sample carries about 820,000 clones, about 92% recorded once. The naive CD8 population came from CD45RO-negative cells selected for CCR7, without terminally differentiated effector memory CD45RA+ cells. The sequenced sample consisted of naive CD8+ T cells sorted from blood. Every receptor here comes from a young man in good health.

The rearrangement joins TRBV5-6 to TRBJ2-3, with D perhaps TRBD2 (5 bases). The CDR3 length is 14 residues. Per germline, CDR1 SGHDT and CDR2 YYEEEE. The V and J ends lost 0 bases and 6 bases respectively, with 11 bases between them. The CDR3 is CASSLGGLADTQYF. The CDR3 nucleotides are TGTGCCAGCAGCTTGGGAGGGTTGGCCGATACGCAGTATTTT.

V is TRBV27 and J is TRBJ2-7, with a weak D call TRBD1 (6 bases). Germline CDR1 is MNHEY and CDR2 is SMNVEV (reference sequence). Trimming pared 5 bases from V and 3 bases from J, leaving 17 bases between. The CDR3 loop spans 15 amino acids. The CDR3 nucleotides are TGTGCCAGCAGTCCACAGGGCCGACGGGACTACGAGCAGTACTTC. It yields the protein CASSPQGRRDYEQYF.

This rearrangement joins TRBV7-9 to TRBJ2-1; the D gene is possibly TRBD1 (5 bases). Germline CDR1 and CDR2: SEHNR and FQNEAQ (reference sequence). The CDR3 loop spans 15 amino acids. V gave up 1 base and J gave up 5 bases, with 12 bases separating them. CDR3 amino acids: CASSLGGGPDNEQFF. The CDR3 DNA is TGTGCCAGCAGCTTAGGGGGCGGCCCCGACAATGAGCAGTTCTTC. The complete variable domain, with remaining parts taken from reference TRBV7-9 and TRBJ2-1, reads DTGVSQNPRHKITKRGQNVTFRCDPISEHNRLYWYRQTLGQGPEFLTYFQNEAQLEKSRLLSDRFSAERPKGSFSTLEIQRTEQGDSAMYLCASSLGGGPDNEQFFGPGTRLTVL.

The rearrangement links TRBV2 to TRBJ2-1; D gene unclear. CDR1 SNHLY and CDR2 FYNNEI come from the germline V gene. This CDR3 is built from 8 residues. V was shortened by 3 bases and J by 14 bases, with 2 bases between the two germline ends. CDR3 sequence: CASSDEFF. DNA of the CDR3: TGTGCCAGCAGTGACGAGTTCTTC.

The table lists this clone with a count of one. The genes are TRBV11-2 and TRBJ2-1, with D possibly TRBD1 on 8 matching bases. The CDR3 totals 16 residues. V was clipped by 6 bases and J by 6 bases, with 21 bases between them. In germline, CDR1 is SGHAT, CDR2 FQNNGV. CDR3 nucleotide sequence: TGTGCCAGCAGTCCGGGCAGGGGGCGGGGGAGCAATGAGCAGTTCTTC. This gives the protein CASSPGRGRGSNEQFF.

The chain links TRBV7-8 to TRBJ2-5; D possibly corresponds to TRBD2 (5 bases). V lost 1 base, J lost 1 base, and 13 bases lay in between. This CDR3 has 16 residues. Germline V CDR1 and CDR2: SGHVS, FQNEAQ. In nucleotides, the CDR3 is TGTGCCAGCAGCTTAGGCCAGACTACCACCCAAGAGACCCAGTACTTC. This translates into CASSLGQTTTQETQYF.

V is TRBV6-5 and J is TRBJ2-5; a weak D match, TRBD1 (5 bases). The germline CDR1 and CDR2 sequences are MNHEY and SVGAGI. The CDR3 contains 15 residues. Trimming removed 0 bases from V and 4 bases from J, with 12 bases in between. CDR3 protein: CASSYSVAGLETQYF. The CDR3 coding sequence is TGTGCCAGCAGTTACTCTGTCGCAGGGCTAGAGACCCAGTACTTC.

V and J are TRBV14 and TRBJ2-3; no clear D gene. From germline, CDR1 is SGHDN and CDR2 FVKESK. CDR3 size: 14 residues. V was pared by 3 bases and J by 5 bases, with 12 bases between. CDR3 sequence: CASSQSESLDTQYF. The DNA of the CDR3 is TGTGCCAGCAGCCAGTCGGAGTCGCTAGATACGCAGTATTTT.

The rearrangement joins TRBV2 to TRBJ2-5; 7 bases map to TRBD2. The CDR3 runs to 15 residues. The V gene end was trimmed by 7 bases and the J gene end by 5 bases; junction bases not matched to a gene: 13. The V gene's germline CDR1 is SNHLY and CDR2 FYNNEI. The CDR3 DNA reads as TGTGCCAGCATGGGGAGGACTAGTTCGATGGAGACCCAGTACTTC. Amino acid sequence: CASMGRTSSMETQYF.

This rearrangement joins TRBV13 to TRBJ2-2; tentatively, D is TRBD2 (5 bases). With 5 bases removed from V and 10 bases from J, the gap between germline ends came to 11 bases. Germline loops: CDR1 PRHDT, CDR2 FYEKMQ (reference sequence). The CDR3 runs 12 residues. The CDR3 reads CASSPGLEELFF. As DNA, the CDR3 is TGTGCCAGCAGCCCCGGACTGGAGGAGCTGTTTTTT.

This clone has just one count. The chain uses TRBV5-5 and TRBJ2-1; 9 positions match TRBD1. Looked up from germline, CDR1 is SGHKS and CDR2 is YYEKEE (reference sequence). The length of the CDR3 is 14 residues. Unmatched junction bases numbered 10, after V lost 1 base and J lost 14 bases. In DNA form, the CDR3 reads TGTGCCAGCAGCTTGCCGATAGGGGACAGGGAGGAGTTCTTC. Its protein product is CASSLPIGDREEFF.

The chain joins TRBV27 to TRBJ2-3, with D perhaps matching TRBD1 or TRBD2 (5 bases each). V was pared by 1 base and J by 3 bases, with 8 bases between. CDR3 length: 14 residues. The germline CDR1 and CDR2 sequences are MNHEY and SMNVEV (reference sequence). The DNA of the CDR3 is TGTGCCAGCAGTTTATTGGGGGTGACAGATACGCAGTATTTT. Its protein product is CASSLLGVTDTQYF.

The chain carries TRBV6-5 and TRBJ2-1, with 9 bases fitting TRBD2. Trimming removed 3 bases from V and 7 bases from J; junction bases left unmatched: 10. CDR1 is MNHEY and CDR2 is SVGAGI in the germline V gene. The CDR3 contains 16 residues. DNA of the CDR3: TGTGCCAGCAGTTATCTCTGGCGGGAGGGCCTGAATGAGCAGTTCTTC. Translated: CASSYLWREGLNEQFF.

The chain is built from TRBV7-8 and TRBJ2-2, with D possibly TRBD2 on 5 matching bases. Germline CDR1 reads SGHVS; CDR2 reads FQNEAQ. CDR3 length: 14 amino acids. Trimming stripped 6 bases from V and 5 bases from J, with 13 bases between. The chain's CDR3 is CASRPTSRTGELFF. CDR3 in DNA: TGTGCCAGCAGACCAACTAGTCGAACCGGGGAGCTGTTTTTT.

Comment on this clone: Germline and junction disagree at one end, which may indicate a read error. This chain connects TRBV5-4 to TRBJ1-2; 9 bases line up with TRBD1. Germline V lookup: CDR1 SGHNT, CDR2 YYREEE (reference sequence). There are 13 residues in the CDR3. This chain's CDR3 is CASSPNTGGVKLF. The DNA of the CDR3 is TGTGCCAGCAGCCCTAATACAGGGGGCGTAAAGTTATTC.

V and J are TRBV19 and TRBJ2-7, with TRBD1 identical over 7 bases. The CDR3 loop spans 17 amino acids. The V segment lost 7 bases and the J segment 0 bases; nucleotides outside the gene matches: 15. Germline CDR1 reads LNHDA; CDR2 reads SQIVND (reference sequence). The CDR3 region has the DNA TGTGCCAGTACTAATTCGACAGGGTACTCCAGCTCCTACGAGCAGTACTTC. Its protein product is CASTNSTGYSSSYEQYF.

J is TRBJ2-7 and V is TRBV27; D possibly corresponds to TRBD1 (5 bases). Trimming removed 5 bases at V and 7 bases at J, with 24 bases between. There are 16 residues in the CDR3. Germline assignment: CDR1 MNHEY and CDR2 SMNVEV (reference sequence). CDR3 nucleotide sequence: TGTGCCAGCAGTCGAGAGATAGACAGCCCGTTGGCGGAGCAGTACTTC. Translated: CASSREIDSPLAEQYF.

In nucleotides, the CDR3 is TGCAGCGTTAGTCAACCGACAGTTCTCTATGGCTACACCTTC. Residues: CSVSQPTVLYGYTF. The rearrangement uses TRBV29-1 and TRBJ1-2; perhaps TRBD1 as D (5 bases). Germline loops: CDR1 SQVTM, CDR2 ANQGSEA. V lost 5 bases and J 4 bases, leaving 17 bases between the germline ends. The CDR3 totals 14 residues.

The chain combines TRBV7-3 with TRBJ2-3, with D possibly matching TRBD2 (6 bases). CDR3 length: 15 amino acids. CDR1 SGHTA and CDR2 FQGTGA come from the germline V gene. The V gene lost 5 bases and the J gene lost 1 base, with 13 bases spanning the gap. CDR3 sequence (DNA): TGTGCCAGCAGCCCCGGAGGGTTGGGCACAGATACGCAGTATTTT. It encodes CASSPGGLGTDTQYF.

This chain joins TRBV18 and TRBJ2-3; 8 bases match TRBD2. Per the germline V gene, CDR1 is KGHSH and CDR2 is LQKENI. V gave up 8 bases and J gave up 5 bases; unmatched junction bases: 15. The CDR3 is 16 amino acids. The CDR3 reads CASRDPGTSQGDTQYF. The CDR3 DNA reads TGTGCCAGCCGGGATCCTGGGACTAGTCAGGGAGATACGCAGTATTTT.

This chain joins TRBV29-1 and TRBJ2-2; possible D gene TRBD2, 6 bases. CDR1 is SQVTM, CDR2 ANQGSEA, per germline. Trimming removed 6 bases at V and 4 bases at J, with 12 bases between. The CDR3 consists of 13 residues. The CDR3 DNA sequence: TGCAGCGTCGCGGAGGGTCGCACCGGGGAGCTGTTTTTT. It specifies CSVAEGRTGELFF.

The V call is TRBV7-2, the J call TRBJ2-3; 7 bases fit TRBD1. Germline V lookup: CDR1 SGHTA, CDR2 FQGNSA. The CDR3 sequence is 18 residues long. V trimming: 5 bases; J trimming: 8 bases; junction bases outside the gene matches: 22. CDR3 sequence (DNA): TGTGCCAGCAGCACGACAGGGCCTCCCACCACTGCACAGGGTACGCAGTATTTT. Translated, it gives CASSTTGPPTTAQGTQYF.

The V gene is TRBV5-1, the J gene TRBJ2-5; 11 nucleotides match TRBD2. Unmatched junction bases numbered 7, after V lost 4 bases and J lost 2 bases. The CDR3 sequence is 16 residues long. Germline loops: CDR1 SGHRS, CDR2 YFSETQ. CDR3 DNA sequence: TGCGCCAGCAGCGCCGAGGGACTAGCGGAACAAGAGACCCAGTACTTC. Protein sequence: CASSAEGLAEQETQYF.